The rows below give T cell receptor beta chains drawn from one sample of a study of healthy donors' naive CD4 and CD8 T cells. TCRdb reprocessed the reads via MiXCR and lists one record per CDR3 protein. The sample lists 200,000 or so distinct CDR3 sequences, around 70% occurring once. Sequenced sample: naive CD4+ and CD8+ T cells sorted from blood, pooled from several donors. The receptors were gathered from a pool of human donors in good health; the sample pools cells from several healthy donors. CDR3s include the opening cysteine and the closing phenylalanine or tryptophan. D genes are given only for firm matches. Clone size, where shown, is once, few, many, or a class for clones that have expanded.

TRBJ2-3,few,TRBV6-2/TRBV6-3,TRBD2,CASSPRLAGAHTDTQYF,TGTGCCAGCAGCCCCCGACTAGCGGGGGCCCACACAGATACGCAGTATTTT
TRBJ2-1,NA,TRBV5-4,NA,CASSLGLPSSYNEQFF,TGTGCCAGCAGCTTGGGACTTCCGAGCTCCTACAATGAGCAGTTCTTC
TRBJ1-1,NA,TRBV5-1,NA,CASSLEEGFTEAFF,TGCGCCAGCAGCTTGGAGGAGGGTTTCACTGAAGCTTTCTTT
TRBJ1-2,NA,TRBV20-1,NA,CSARSADYGYTF,TGCAGTGCTAGATCGGCTGATTATGGCTACACCTTC
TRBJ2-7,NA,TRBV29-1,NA,CSVESQGGEQYF,TGCAGCGTTGAATCCCAGGGAGGCGAGCAGTACTTC
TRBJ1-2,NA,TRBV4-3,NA,CASSPYRGGYGYTF,TGCGCCAGCAGCCCTTACCGTGGGGGCTATGGCTACACCTTC
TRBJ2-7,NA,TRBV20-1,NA,CSATWEPTYEQYF,TGCAGTGCGACCTGGGAGCCCACCTACGAGCAGTACTTC
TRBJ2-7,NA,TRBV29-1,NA,CSVEGHSYEQYF,TGCAGCGTAGAAGGACACAGCTACGAGCAGTACTTC
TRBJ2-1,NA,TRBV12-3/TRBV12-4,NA,CASTLVSTNYNEQFF,TGTGCCAGCACCCTCGTCAGTACCAATTACAATGAGCAGTTCTTC
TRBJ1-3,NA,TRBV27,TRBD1,CASTSDRDGNTIYF,TGTGCTAGCACCTCGGACAGGGATGGAAACACCATATATTTT
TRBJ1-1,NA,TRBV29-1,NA,CSVISANTEAFF,TGCAGCGTTATTTCGGCTAACACTGAAGCTTTCTTT
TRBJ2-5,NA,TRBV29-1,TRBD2,CSVELGEGETQYF,TGCAGCGTTGAATTGGGGGAGGGAGAGACCCAGTACTTC
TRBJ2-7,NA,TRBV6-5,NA,CASSLGPWDEQYF,TGTGCCAGCAGTTTGGGCCCATGGGACGAGCAGTACTTC
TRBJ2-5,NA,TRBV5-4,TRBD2,CASSSGLGPLYQETQYF,TGTGCCAGCAGCTCGGGACTAGGCCCGTTGTACCAAGAGACCCAGTACTTC
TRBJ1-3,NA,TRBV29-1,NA,CSVQEGNTIYF,TGCAGCGTTCAAGAGGGAAACACCATATATTTT
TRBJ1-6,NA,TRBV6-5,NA,CASSYSMLRESPAPLHF,TGTGCCAGCAGTTACTCGATGCTAAGGGAGAGTCCTGCACCCCTCCACTTT
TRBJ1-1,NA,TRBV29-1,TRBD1,CSIFRGSTEAFF,TGCAGCATTTTCAGGGGGAGCACTGAAGCTTTCTTT
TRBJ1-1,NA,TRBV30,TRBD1,CAWKPTDRAVTEAFF,TGTGCCTGGAAGCCTACGGACAGGGCGGTCACTGAAGCTTTCTTT
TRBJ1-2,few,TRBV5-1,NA,CASSLDYGGYTF,TGCGCCAGCAGCTTGGACTATGGTGGCTACACCTTC
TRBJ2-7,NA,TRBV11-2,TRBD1,CASSSTGTGIEQYF,TGTGCCAGCAGCTCGACCGGGACAGGGATTGAGCAGTACTTC
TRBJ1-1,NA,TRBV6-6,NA,CTSSYSNYEAFF,TGTACCAGCAGTTACTCGAATTATGAAGCTTTCTTT
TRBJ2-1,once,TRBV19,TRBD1,CASSIAGQGANEQFF,TGTGCCAGTAGTATAGCGGGACAGGGGGCGAATGAGCAGTTCTTC
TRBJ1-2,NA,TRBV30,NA,CAWSVFLGDGYTF,TGTGCCTGGAGTGTATTCTTAGGGGATGGCTACACCTTC
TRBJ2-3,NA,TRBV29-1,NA,CSVAQGLSTDTQYF,TGCAGCGTTGCCCAGGGGCTATCCACAGATACGCAGTATTTT
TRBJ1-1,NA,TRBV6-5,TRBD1,CASVPTGLGWWSTEAFF,TGTGCCAGCGTCCCGACAGGGCTGGGTTGGTGGTCCACTGAAGCTTTCTTT
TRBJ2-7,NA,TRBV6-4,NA,CAISGGTDTYEQYF,TGTGCCATCAGTGGGGGGACTGATACCTACGAGCAGTACTTC
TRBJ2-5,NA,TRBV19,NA,CASPSMSPSWLPETQYF,TGTGCCAGTCCATCCATGTCCCCGTCGTGGTTGCCGGAGACCCAGTACTTC
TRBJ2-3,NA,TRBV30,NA,CAWSSEAALTDTQYF,TGTGCCTGGAGTTCGGAAGCGGCTCTCACAGATACGCAGTATTTT
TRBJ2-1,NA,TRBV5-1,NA,CASSLAQSLNEQFF,TGCGCCAGCAGCTTGGCACAGAGTCTGAATGAGCAGTTCTTC
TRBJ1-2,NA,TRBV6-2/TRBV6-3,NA,CASSLDRKANYGYTF,TGTGCCAGCAGCCTCGACAGGAAAGCTAACTATGGCTACACCTTC
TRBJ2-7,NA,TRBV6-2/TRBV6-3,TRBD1,CASRFEGANEQYF,TGTGCCAGCAGATTTGAGGGGGCGAACGAGCAGTACTTC
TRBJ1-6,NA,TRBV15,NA,CATSSAGPNNSPLHF,TGTGCCACCAGCAGCGCGGGACCTAATAATTCACCCCTCCACTTT
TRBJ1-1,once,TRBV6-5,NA,CASSRPGMNTEAFF,TGTGCCAGCAGTCGACCCGGGATGAACACTGAAGCTTTCTTT
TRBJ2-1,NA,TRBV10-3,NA,CAISGRGDEQFF,TGTGCCATCAGTGGCAGGGGCGATGAGCAGTTCTTC
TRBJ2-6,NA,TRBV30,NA,CAWSVERVAISGANVLTF,TGTGCCTGGAGTGTTGAGAGGGTCGCGATCTCTGGGGCCAACGTCCTGACTTTC
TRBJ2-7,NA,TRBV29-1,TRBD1,CSVSPRQGAHSEQYF,TGCAGCGTTTCACCGCGACAGGGGGCGCATTCCGAGCAGTACTTC
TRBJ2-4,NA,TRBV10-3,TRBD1,CAIKGQGNIQYF,TGTGCCATCAAGGGACAGGGAAACATTCAGTACTTC
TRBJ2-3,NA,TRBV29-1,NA,CSVPRSTDTQYF,TGCAGCGTCCCCAGGAGCACAGATACGCAGTATTTT
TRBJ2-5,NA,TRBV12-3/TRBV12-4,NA,CASSGSSGVGTQYF,TGTGCCAGCAGTGGTTCTTCTGGGGTGGGGACCCAGTACTTC
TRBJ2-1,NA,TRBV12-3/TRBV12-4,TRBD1,CASSRNSGTGVHNEQFF,TGTGCCAGCAGTCGCAACTCCGGGACAGGGGTCCACAATGAGCAGTTCTTC
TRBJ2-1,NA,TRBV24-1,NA,CATSDPGSSYNEQFF,TGTGCCACCAGTGATCCGGGGAGCTCCTACAATGAGCAGTTCTTC
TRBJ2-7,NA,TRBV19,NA,CASGRWNEQYF,TGTGCCAGCGGGCGTTGGAACGAGCAGTACTTC
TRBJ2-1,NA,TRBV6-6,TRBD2,CASSSSGTNEQFF,TGTGCCAGCAGCTCTAGCGGGACGAATGAGCAGTTCTTC
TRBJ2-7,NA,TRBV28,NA,CASSPGRSYEQYF,TGTGCCAGCAGTCCGGGACGGTCCTACGAGCAGTACTTC
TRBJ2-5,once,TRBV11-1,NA,CASSRFPGLETQYF,TGTGCCAGCAGCCGATTTCCGGGACTAGAGACCCAGTACTTC
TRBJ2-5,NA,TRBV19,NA,CASSIGSQETQYF,TGTGCCAGTAGTATCGGTAGTCAAGAGACCCAGTACTTC
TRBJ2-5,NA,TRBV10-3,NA,CAKQETQYF,TGTGCCAAACAAGAGACCCAGTACTTC
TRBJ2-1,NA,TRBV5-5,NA,CASSLEQTGNNEQFF,TGTGCCAGCAGCTTGGAGCAGACAGGAAACAATGAGCAGTTCTTC
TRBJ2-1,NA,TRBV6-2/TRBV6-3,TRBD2,CASSYARRFSGRAVNEQFF,TGTGCCAGCAGTTACGCCCGGAGGTTTAGCGGGAGGGCCGTCAATGAGCAGTTCTTC
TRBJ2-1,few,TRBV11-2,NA,CASSFGGGGNEQFF,TGTGCCAGCAGCTTTGGTGGAGGGGGCAATGAGCAGTTCTTC
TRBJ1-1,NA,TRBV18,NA,CASSPPTGSAEAFF,TGTGCCAGCTCACCGCCTACAGGGTCCGCTGAAGCTTTCTTT
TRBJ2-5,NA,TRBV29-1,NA,CSVRGVQETQYF,TGCAGCGTACGCGGGGTTCAAGAGACCCAGTACTTC
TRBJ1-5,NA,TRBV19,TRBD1,CASILGDRVNNQPQHF,TGTGCCAGTATCCTGGGGGACAGGGTCAACAATCAGCCCCAGCATTTT
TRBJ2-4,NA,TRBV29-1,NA,CSVSPGLAKNIQYF,TGCAGCGTCTCCCCGGGACTAGCCAAAAACATTCAGTACTTC